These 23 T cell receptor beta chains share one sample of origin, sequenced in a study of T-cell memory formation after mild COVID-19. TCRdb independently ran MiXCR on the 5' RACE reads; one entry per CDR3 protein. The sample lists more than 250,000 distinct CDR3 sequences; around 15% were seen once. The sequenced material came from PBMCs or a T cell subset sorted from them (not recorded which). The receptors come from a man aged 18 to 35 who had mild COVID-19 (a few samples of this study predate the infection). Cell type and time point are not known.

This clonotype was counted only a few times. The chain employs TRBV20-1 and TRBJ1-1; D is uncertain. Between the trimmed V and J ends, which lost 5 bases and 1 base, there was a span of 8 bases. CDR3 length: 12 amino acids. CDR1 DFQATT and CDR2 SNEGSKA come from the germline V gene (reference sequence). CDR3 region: CSAFDWNTEAFF. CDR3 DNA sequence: TGCAGTGCTTTCGACTGGAACACTGAAGCTTTCTTT.

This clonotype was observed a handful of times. The CDR3 DNA reads as TGCAGTGCTAGCGGGGGCCACCAAGATACGCAGTATTTT. Its translation: CSASGGHQDTQYF. This sequence joins TRBV20-1 and TRBJ2-3; D tentatively fits TRBD1 or TRBD2 (6 bases each). Germline V gene lookup returns CDR1 DFQATT and CDR2 SNEGSKA (reference sequence). The CDR3 consists of 13 residues. V lost 3 bases to trimming and J lost 5 bases, with 12 bases between them.

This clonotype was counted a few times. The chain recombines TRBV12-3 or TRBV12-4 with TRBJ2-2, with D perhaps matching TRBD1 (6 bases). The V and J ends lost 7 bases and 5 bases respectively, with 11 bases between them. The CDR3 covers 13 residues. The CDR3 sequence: CASTLGATGELFF. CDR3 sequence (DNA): TGTGCCAGCACCTTGGGGGCTACCGGGGAGCTGTTTTTT.

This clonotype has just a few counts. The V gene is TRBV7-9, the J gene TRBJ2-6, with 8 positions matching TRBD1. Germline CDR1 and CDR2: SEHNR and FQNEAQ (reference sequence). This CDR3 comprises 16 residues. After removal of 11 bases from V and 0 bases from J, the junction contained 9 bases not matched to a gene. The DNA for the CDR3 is TGTGCCTCCCAGGGGGCAGGATTCTCTGGGGCCAACGTCCTGACTTTC. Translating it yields CASQGAGFSGANVLTF.

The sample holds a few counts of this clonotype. Written as DNA, the CDR3 is TGTGCCAGCAGCTTAGTTGTCTTCTCCTACAATGAGCAGTTCTTC. Its translation is CASSLVVFSYNEQFF. The chain links TRBV7-8 to TRBJ2-1; D unresolved. Germline CDR1 is SGHVS and CDR2 is FQNEAQ. The V gene lost 1 base and the J gene lost 0 bases, with 7 bases spanning the gap. CDR3 length: 15 residues.

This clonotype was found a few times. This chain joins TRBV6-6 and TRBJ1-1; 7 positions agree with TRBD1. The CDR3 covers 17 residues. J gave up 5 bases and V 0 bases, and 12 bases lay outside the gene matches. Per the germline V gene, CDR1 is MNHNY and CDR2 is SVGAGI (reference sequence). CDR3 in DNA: TGTGCCAGCAGTTACTCGATCCAGGGGGGGGTCCCTACTGAAGCTTTCTTT. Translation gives CASSYSIQGGVPTEAFF.

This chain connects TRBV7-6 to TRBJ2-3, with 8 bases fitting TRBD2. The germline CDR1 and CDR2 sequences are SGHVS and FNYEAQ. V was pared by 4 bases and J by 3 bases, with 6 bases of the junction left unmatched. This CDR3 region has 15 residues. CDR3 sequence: CASSSGGGKTDTQYF. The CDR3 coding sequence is TGTGCCAGCAGCTCAGGCGGGGGGAAAACAGATACGCAGTATTTT. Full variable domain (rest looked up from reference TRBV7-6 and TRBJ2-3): GAGVSQSPRYKVTKRGQDVALRCDPISGHVSLYWYRQALGQGPEFLTYFNYEAQQDKSGLPNDRFSAERPEGSISTLTIQRTEQRDSAMYRCASSSGGGKTDTQYFGPGTRLTVL.

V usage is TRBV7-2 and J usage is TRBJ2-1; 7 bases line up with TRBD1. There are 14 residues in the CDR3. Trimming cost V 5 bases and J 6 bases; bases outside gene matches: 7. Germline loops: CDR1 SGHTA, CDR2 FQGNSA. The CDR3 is CASSQARQGNEQFF. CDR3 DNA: TGTGCCAGCAGCCAGGCGAGACAGGGCAATGAGCAGTTCTTC. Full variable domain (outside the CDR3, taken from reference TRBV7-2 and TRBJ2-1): GAGVSQSPSNKVTEKGKDVELRCDPISGHTALYWYRQSLGQGLEFLIYFQGNSAPDKSGLPSDRFSAERTGGSVSTLTIQRTQQEDSAVYLCASSQARQGNEQFFGPGTRLTVL.

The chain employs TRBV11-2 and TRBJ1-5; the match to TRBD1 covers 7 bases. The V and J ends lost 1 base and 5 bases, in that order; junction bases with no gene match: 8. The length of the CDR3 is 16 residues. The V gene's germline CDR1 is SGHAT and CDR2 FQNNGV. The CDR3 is CASSLGSDRDHQPQHF. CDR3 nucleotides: TGTGCCAGCAGCTTAGGCTCTGACAGGGACCATCAGCCCCAGCATTTT.

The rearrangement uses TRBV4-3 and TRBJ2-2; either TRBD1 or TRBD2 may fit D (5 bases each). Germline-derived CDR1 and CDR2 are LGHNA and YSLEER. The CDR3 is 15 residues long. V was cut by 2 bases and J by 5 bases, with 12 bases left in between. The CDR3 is CASSQRDGGTGELFF. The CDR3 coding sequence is TGCGCCAGCAGCCAAAGAGATGGGGGAACCGGGGAGCTGTTTTTT.

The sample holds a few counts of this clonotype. CDR3 amino acids: CASSQDLAGTSFTDTQYF. CDR3 bases: TGCGCCAGCAGCCAAGATTTAGCTGGGACTAGTTTTACAGATACGCAGTATTTT. V usage is TRBV4-3 and J usage is TRBJ2-3, with 8 bases aligning to TRBD2. The CDR3 loop spans 18 amino acids. The junction had 11 bases not matched to a gene; V was cut back by 0 bases and J by 3 bases. The V gene's germline CDR1 is LGHNA and CDR2 YSLEER.

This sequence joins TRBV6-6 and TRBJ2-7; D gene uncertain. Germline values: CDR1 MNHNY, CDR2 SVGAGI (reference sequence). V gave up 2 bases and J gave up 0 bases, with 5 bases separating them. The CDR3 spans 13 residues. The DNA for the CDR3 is TGTGCCAGCAGTTACACTAACTCCTACGAGCAGTACGTC. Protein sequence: CASSYTNSYEQYV.

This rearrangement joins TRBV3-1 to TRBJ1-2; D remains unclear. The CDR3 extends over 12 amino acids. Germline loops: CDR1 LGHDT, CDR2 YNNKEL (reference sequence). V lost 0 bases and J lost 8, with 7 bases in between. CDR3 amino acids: CASSQDGRGYTF. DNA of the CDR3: TGTGCCAGCAGCCAAGACGGACGAGGCTACACCTTC.

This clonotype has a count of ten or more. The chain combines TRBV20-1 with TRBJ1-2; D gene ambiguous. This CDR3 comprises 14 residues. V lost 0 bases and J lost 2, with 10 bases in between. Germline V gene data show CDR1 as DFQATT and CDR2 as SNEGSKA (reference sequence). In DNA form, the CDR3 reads TGCAGTGCTAGAGATCGGCAGGCAAACTATGGCTACACCTTC. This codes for CSARDRQANYGYTF.

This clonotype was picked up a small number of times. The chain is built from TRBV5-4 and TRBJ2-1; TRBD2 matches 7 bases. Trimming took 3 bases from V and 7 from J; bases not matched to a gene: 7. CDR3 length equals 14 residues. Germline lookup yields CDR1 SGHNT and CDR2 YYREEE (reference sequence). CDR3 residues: CASSSPDSGNEQFF. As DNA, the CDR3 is TGTGCCAGCAGCTCCCCTGATAGCGGGAATGAGCAGTTCTTC.

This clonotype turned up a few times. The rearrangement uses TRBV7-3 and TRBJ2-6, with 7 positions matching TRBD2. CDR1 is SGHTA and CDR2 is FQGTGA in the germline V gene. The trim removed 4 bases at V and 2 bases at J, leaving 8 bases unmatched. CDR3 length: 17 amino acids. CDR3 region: CASSSGAGRTGANVLTF. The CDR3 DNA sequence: TGTGCCAGCAGCTCGGGTGCCGGGAGGACTGGGGCCAACGTCCTGACTTTC.

The CDR3 region is CASSRTGDRGYTF. The CDR3 bases are TGTGCCAGCAGCCGGACAGGTGATCGGGGCTACACCTTC. The rearrangement joins TRBV6-5 to TRBJ1-2, with 7 bases identical to TRBD1. Per germline, CDR1 MNHEY and CDR2 SVGAGI. With 6 bases clipped from V and 8 bases from J, the junction kept 9 bases outside the gene matches. CDR3 length: 13 residues.

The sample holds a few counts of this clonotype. DNA for the CDR3: TGTGCCGGGGAATGGGAGCGGGGGTTC. This gives the protein CAGEWERGF. The rearrangement joins TRBV21-1 to TRBJ2-1; no check of the table's D call, TRBD2, against the DNA was made. TRBV21-1 is reported as a pseudogene. The CDR3 contains 9 residues.

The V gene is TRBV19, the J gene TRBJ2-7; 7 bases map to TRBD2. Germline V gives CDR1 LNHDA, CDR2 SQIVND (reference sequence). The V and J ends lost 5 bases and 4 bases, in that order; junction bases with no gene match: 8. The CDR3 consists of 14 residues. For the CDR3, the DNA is TGTGCCAGTAGTCAGCGACACGGGAGGTACGAGCAGTACGTC. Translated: CASSQRHGRYEQYV.

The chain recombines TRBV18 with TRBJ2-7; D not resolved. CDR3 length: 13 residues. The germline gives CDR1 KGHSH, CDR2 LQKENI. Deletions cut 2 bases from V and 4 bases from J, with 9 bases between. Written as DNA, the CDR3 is TGTGCCAGCTCACCAGGCCGGTTATACGAGCAGTACGTC. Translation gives CASSPGRLYEQYV.

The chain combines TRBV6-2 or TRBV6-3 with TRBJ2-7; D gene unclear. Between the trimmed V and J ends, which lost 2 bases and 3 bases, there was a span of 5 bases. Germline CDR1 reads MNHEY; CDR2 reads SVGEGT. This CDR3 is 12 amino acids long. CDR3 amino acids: CASSYISYEQYF. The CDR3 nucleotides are TGTGCCAGCAGTTACATCAGCTACGAGCAGTACTTC.

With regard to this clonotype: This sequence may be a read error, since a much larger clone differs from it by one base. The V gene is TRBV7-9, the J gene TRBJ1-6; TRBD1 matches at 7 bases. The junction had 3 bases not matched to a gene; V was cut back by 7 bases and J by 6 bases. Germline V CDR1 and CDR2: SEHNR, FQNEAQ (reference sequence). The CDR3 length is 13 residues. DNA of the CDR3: TGTGCCAGCAATCAGGGGGTTAATTCACCCCTCCACTTT. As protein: CASNQGVNSPLHF.

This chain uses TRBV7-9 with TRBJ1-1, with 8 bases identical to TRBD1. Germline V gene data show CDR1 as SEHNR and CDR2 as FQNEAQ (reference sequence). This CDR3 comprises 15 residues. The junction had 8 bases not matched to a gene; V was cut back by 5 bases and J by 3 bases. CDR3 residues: CASSPGTGYDTEAFF. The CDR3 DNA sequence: TGTGCCAGCAGCCCTGGGACAGGCTACGACACTGAAGCTTTCTTT.